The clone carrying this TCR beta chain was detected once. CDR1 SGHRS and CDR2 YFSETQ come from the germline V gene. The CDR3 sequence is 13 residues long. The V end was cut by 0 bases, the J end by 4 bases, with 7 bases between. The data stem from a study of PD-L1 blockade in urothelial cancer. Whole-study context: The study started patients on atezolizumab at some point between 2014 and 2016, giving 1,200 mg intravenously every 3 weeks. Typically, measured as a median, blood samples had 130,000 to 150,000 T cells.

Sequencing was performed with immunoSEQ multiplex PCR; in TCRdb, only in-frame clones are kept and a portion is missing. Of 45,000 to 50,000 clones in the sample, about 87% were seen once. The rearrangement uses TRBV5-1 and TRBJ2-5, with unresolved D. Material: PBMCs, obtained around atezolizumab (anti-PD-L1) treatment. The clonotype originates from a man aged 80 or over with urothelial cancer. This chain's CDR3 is CASSLDSLETQYF. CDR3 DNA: TGCGCCAGCAGCTTGGATAGCCTAGAGACCCAGTACTTC.